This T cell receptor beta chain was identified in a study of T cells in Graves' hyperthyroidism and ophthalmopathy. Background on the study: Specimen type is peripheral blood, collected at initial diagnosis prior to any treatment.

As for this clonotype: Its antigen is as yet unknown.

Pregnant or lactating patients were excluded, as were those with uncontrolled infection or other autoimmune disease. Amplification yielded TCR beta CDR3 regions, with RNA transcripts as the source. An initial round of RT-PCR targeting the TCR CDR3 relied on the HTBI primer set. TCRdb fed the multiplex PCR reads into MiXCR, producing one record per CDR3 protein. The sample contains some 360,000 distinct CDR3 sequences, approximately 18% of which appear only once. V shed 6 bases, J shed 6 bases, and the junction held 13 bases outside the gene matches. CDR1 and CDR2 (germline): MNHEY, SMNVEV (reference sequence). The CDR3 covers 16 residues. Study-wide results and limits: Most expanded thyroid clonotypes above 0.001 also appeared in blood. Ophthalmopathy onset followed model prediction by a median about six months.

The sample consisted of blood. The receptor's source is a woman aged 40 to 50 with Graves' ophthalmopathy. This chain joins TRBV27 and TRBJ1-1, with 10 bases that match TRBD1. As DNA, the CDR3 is TGTGCCAGCAGACCCCTGGGACAGGGGAGAGGCGCTGAAGCTTTCTTT. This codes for CASRPLGQGRGAEAFF.